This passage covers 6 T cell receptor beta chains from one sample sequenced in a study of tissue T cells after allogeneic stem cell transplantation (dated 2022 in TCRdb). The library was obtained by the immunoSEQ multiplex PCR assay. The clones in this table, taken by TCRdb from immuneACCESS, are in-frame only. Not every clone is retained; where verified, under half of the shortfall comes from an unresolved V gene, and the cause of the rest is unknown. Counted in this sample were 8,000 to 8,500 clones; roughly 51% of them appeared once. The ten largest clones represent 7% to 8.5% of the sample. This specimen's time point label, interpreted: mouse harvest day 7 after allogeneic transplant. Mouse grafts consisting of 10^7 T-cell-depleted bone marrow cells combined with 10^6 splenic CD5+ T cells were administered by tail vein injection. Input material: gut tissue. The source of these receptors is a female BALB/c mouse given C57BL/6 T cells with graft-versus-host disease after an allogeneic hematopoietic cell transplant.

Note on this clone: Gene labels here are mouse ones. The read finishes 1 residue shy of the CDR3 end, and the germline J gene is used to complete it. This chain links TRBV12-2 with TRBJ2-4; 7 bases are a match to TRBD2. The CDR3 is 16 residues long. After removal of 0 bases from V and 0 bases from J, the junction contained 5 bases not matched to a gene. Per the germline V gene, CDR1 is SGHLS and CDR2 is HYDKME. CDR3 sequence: CASSLSGGASQNTLYF. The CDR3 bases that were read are TGTGCCAGCTCTCTCTCTGGGGGAGCTAGTCAAAACACCTTGTAC.

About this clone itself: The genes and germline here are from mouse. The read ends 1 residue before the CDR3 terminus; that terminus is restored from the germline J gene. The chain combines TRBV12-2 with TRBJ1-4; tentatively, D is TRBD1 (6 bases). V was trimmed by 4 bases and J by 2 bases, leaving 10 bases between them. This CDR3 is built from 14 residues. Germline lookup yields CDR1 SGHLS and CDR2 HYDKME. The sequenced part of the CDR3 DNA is TGTGCCAGCTCACCGACAGGATCCAACGAAAGATTATTT. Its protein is CASSPTGSNERLF. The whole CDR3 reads CASSPTGSNERLFF.

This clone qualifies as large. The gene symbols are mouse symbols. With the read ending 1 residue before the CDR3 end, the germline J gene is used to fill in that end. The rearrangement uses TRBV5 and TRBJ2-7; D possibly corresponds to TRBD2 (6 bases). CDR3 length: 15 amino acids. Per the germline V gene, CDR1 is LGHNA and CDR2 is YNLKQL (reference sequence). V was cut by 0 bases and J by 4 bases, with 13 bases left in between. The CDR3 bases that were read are TGTGCCAGCAGCCAAGAAGGCTGGGGCCTTTATGAACAGTAC. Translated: CASSQEGWGLYEQY. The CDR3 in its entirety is CASSQEGWGLYEQYF.

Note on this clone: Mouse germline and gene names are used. This CDR3 reads CASSFQTQDTQYF. The covered CDR3 bases are TGTGCCAGCAGCTTCCAAACCCAAGACACCCAGTAC. The chain couples TRBV3 to TRBJ2-5; D uncertain. The sequenced fragment ends 1 residue before the CDR3 boundary, so the rest is inferred from the germline J gene. The CDR3 runs 13 residues. V lost 3 bases, J lost 2 bases, and 6 bases lay in between. Germline CDR1 reads SNHLY; CDR2 reads FYNGKV (reference sequence).

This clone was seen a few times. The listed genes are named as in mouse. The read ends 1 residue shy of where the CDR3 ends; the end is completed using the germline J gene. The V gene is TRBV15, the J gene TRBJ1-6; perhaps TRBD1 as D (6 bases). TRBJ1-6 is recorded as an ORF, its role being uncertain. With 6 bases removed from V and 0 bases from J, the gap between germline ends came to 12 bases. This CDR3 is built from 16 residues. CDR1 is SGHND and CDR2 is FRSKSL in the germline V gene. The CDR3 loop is CASSLRGNSYNSPLYF. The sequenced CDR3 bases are TGTGCCAGCAGCCTCAGGGGCAATTCCTATAATTCGCCCCTCTAC.

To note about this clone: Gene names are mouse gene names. The CDR3 sequence: CASSLVGTGGNERLFF. The part of the CDR3 DNA that was read is TGTGCCAGCAGCTTAGTTGGGACAGGGGGCAACGAAAGATTATTT. The chain is built from TRBV3 and TRBJ1-4; 11 bases align to TRBD1. The read ends 1 residue shy of where the CDR3 ends; the end is completed using the germline J gene. The CDR3 totals 16 residues. J was trimmed by 4 bases and V by 1 base; bases with no gene match: 2. Germline CDR1 reads SNHLY; CDR2 reads FYNGKV (reference sequence). Full variable domain (outside the CDR3, taken from reference TRBV3 and TRBJ1-4): GPKVLQIPSHQIIDMGQMVTLNCDPVSNHLYFYWYKQILGQQMEFLVNFYNGKVMEKSKLFKDQFSVERPDGSYFTLKIQPTALEDSAVYFCASSLVGTGGNERLFFGHGTKLSVL.